This T cell receptor beta chain was identified during a study of cytomegalovirus exposure and HLA in healthy donors. Regarding the study as a whole: Cytomegalovirus status was reportedly diagnosed by the classifier with high sensitivity and specificity.

This CDR3 is 16 amino acids long. Unmatched junction bases numbered 8, after V lost 2 bases and J lost 4 bases. The germline V gene has CDR1 SGHRS and CDR2 YFSETQ. PCR was performed using 60 Vbeta and 13 Jbeta primers. Repertoires were generated with immunoSEQ multiplex PCR, while TCRdb's copy carries only in-frame clones and drops some. This table holds about 100,000 clones, roughly three quarters found once. Details on this clone: Its antigen is currently unknown.

Sequencing was carried out using PBMCs. The clonotype originates from a woman aged 45-65 years in good health and CMV-seropositive. The J gene is TRBJ2-3, the V gene TRBV5-1, with TRBD2 matching 9 bases. As DNA, the CDR3 is TGCGCCAGCAGCTTTGTTCCTAGCGGGACAGCAGATACGCAGTATTTT. Translating gives CASSFVPSGTADTQYF.